The entry below describes one TCR beta chain. The antigen remains unidentified. Assay used: immunoSEQ multiplex PCR; TCRdb lists only in-frame clones, some missing. The data hold over a thousand clones, with 30% to 45% observed a single time. A CMV peptide pool restimulated the therapy product for approximately four hours before IFN-gamma secretion capture. This specimen comes from a study of T cell therapy after organ transplantation. Turning to the study itself: Patients received up to 6 T cell doses every 2 weeks.

Study observations and caveats: Lower pretherapy CD8 clonality went with larger post-therapy fold change. Nonresponders had marked pretherapy clonal expansions and little post-therapy change.

V gave up 0 bases and J gave up 7 bases; unmatched junction bases: 16. The CDR3 is 20 residues long. CDR1 is LGHNA and CDR2 is YSLEER in the germline V gene. The receptor was isolated from a human patient who had received a solid organ transplant and had CMV disease. A subset of T cells may come from the graft donor. This chain links TRBV4-3 with TRBJ2-2, with 11 bases matching TRBD2. Sequencing was carried out using cultured CD8+ T cells. CDR3 protein: CASSQEALAGGRTTGGELFF. DNA for the CDR3: TGCGCCAGCAGCCAAGAAGCCCTAGCGGGGGGTCGGACGACCGGCGGGGAGCTGTTTTTT.